This T cell receptor (beta chain) stems from a study of T cells expressing NK-cell markers. Study-level findings and limits: Roughly six donors showed dominant NKG2C+ clonotypes comprising about 1.0-7.0% of their CD8+ T cells.

Germline V gene lookup returns CDR1 SGDLS and CDR2 YYNGEE. CDR3 length: 11 residues. About this clonotype: Its specificity is unknown.

Synthesis of TCR beta cDNA relied on 5'RACE template switching carrying UMIs. Each CDR3 protein gets one entry in TCRdb, which reprocessed the 5' RACE reads and gives no DNA. Its table lists 300,000 to 450,000 distinct CDR3 sequences. The sequence came from a man between 18 and 69 years old in good health. Sequencing used blood T cells: a sorted CD56 or NKG2C T cell subset, CD4+ or CD8+ T cells, or bulk PBMC T cells (not recorded which). The gene calls are TRBV9 and TRBJ1-5; lacking DNA, the TRBD1 call made by TCRdb goes unchecked. CDR3 sequence: CASGDREPQHF.